The subject of this entry is one T cell receptor (beta chain). The junction does not match germline at one end; this may be a read error. Germline CDR1 LGHDT, CDR2 YNNKEL (reference sequence). The CDR3 loop spans 13 amino acids. The data belong to a study of blood T cells in healthy people across ages. It was with a sample-barcoded 5' primer and a J-beta primer mix that a second PCR of roughly 7 to 12 cycles was run. TCRdb re-derived calls from the 5' RACE reads in MiXCR, one entry per CDR3 protein. The sample shows approximately 820,000 distinct CDR3 sequences, 44% of them seen only once. The origin of this receptor is a man between 60 and 75 years old in good health. Sequences were obtained from blood. This sequence joins TRBV3-1 and TRBJ1-1; no reliable D call. CDR3 bases: TGCGCCAGCAGCCAAGTGGGTGGTACTGAAGCTTTCTTT. Encoded protein: CASSQVGGTEAFF. Supplemented by reference TRBV3-1 and TRBJ1-1, the full variable domain reads DTAVSQTPKYLVTQMGNDKSIKCEQNLGHDTMYWYKQDSKKFLKIMFSYNNKELIINETVPNRFSPKSPDKAHLNLHINSLELGDSAVYFCASSQVGGTEAFFGQGTRLTVV.